The T cell receptor beta chain described here comes from a study of cytomegalovirus exposure and HLA in healthy donors. Study-level results: Both high specificity and high sensitivity reportedly marked the classifier's diagnosis of cytomegalovirus status. Most TCR sequences proved rare, with some public TCRs found in many donors. A missense variant in DCLRE1C was later tied to TCR beta V- and J-gene trimming. Later analysis found that TCR beta chains associated with HLA were more clonally expanded than other, equally common chains.

This PCR relied on a set of 60 Vbeta primers and 13 Jbeta primers. Sequencing used immunoSEQ multiplex PCR; TCRdb keeps in-frame clones, though not all of them. The table for this sample gives about 40,000 clones. V lost 2 bases and J lost 5; bases outside the gene matches: 4. Germline V lookup: CDR1 SGHTA, CDR2 FQGTGA. The CDR3 is made up of 15 amino acids. Concerning this clone itself: What it binds is unknown.

The chain uses TRBV7-3 and TRBJ2-5; 11 nucleotides line up with TRBD2. This TCR was sampled from a male donor in good health and CMV-seronegative. Input material: PBMCs. The CDR3 protein is CASSLRLAGRETQYF. CDR3 nucleotide sequence: TGTGCCAGCAGCTTACGACTAGCGGGGCGGGAGACCCAGTACTTC.